What follows describes a single T cell receptor beta chain. The sample belongs to a study of blood T cell repertoires in COVID-19. This table comes from immunoSEQ multiplex PCR, and its TCRdb copy is limited to in-frame clones, with some not included. In the table there are over 80,000 clones, over 70% of which are singletons. The TCR originated in a woman aged 45-60 years with acute or convalescent COVID-19. Sequencing was performed on peripheral blood.

DNA for the CDR3: TGCAGCGTTGATCAGGGTGAAAAACTGTTTTTT. It yields the protein CSVDQGEKLFF. The V call is TRBV29-1, the J call TRBJ1-4; perhaps TRBD1 as D (5 bases). Germline CDR1 SQVTM, CDR2 ANQGSEA. The CDR3 contains 11 residues. With 3 bases removed from V and 7 bases from J, the gap between germline ends came to 6 bases.